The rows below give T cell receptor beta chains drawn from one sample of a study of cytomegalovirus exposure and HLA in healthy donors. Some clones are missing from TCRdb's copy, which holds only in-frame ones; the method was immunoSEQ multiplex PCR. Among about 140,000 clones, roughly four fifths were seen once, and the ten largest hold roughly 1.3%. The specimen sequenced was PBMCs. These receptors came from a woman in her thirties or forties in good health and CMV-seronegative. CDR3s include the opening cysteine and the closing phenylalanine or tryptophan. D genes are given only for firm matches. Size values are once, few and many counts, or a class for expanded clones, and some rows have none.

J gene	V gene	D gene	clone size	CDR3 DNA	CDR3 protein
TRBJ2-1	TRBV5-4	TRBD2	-	TGTGCCAGCATACCGACTAGCGGGGGGGCCCGAGACGAGGATGAGCAGTTCTTC	CASIPTSGGARDEDEQFF
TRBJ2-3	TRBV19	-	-	TGTGCCAGTAGTAAGGGGTTAGGGGGGGGCAGTCCAGATACGCAGTATTTT	CASSKGLGGGSPDTQYF
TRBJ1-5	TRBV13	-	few	TGTGCCAGCAGCTTAGGGGGGGGTTTGGGTCAGCCCCAGCATTTT	CASSLGGGLGQPQHF
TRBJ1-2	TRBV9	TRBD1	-	TGTGCCAGCAGCGGGACAGGGGCTGGCTACACCTTC	CASSGTGAGYTF
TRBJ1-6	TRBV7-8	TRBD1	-	TGTGCCAGCAGCAAGGCCGGGACAGTTGAATCCTCACCCCTCCACTTT	CASSKAGTVESSPLHF
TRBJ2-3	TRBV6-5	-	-	TGTGCCAGCAGTTACGGTAGCGGCCGAGGCACAGATACGCAGTATTTT	CASSYGSGRGTDTQYF
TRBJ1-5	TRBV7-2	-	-	TGTGCCAGCAGCTTACAGGAAGGGGGCAATCAGCCCCAGCATTTT	CASSLQEGGNQPQHF
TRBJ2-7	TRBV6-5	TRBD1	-	TGTGCCAGCAGTTACTCCTCGGACAGGGCTATCTACGAGCAGTACTTC	CASSYSSDRAIYEQYF
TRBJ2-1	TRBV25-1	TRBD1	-	TGTGCCAGCGGCGACTTCTCCGGGACAGGGGGGGATGAGCAGTTCTTC	CASGDFSGTGGDEQFF
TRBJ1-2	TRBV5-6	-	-	TGTGCCAGCAGCTTCCCCCACAGGGACCCATTGCATGGCTACACCTTC	CASSFPHRDPLHGYTF
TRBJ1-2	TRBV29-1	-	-	TGCAGCGTCATCTGGGAGAATGGCTACACCTTC	CSVIWENGYTF
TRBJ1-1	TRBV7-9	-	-	TGTGCCAGCAGCTCCGGGGAGGGGAACACTGAAGCTTTCTTT	CASSSGEGNTEAFF
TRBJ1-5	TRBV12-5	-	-	TGTGCTAGTGGTTTGGATAGTCAGCCCCAGCATTTT	CASGLDSQPQHF
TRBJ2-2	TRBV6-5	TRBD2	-	TGTGCCAGCAGGCTCAGCGGGGGGAACACCGGGGAGCTGTTTTTT	CASRLSGGNTGELFF
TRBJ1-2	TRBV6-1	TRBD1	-	TGTGCCAGCAGTGTCTCACAGGGGGCTCAGGGTGGCTACACCTTC	CASSVSQGAQGGYTF
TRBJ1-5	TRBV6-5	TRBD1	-	TGTGCCAGCAGCGCCGGACAGGGGCGGCCCCAGCATTTT	CASSAGQGRPQHF
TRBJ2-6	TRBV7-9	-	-	TGTGCCAGCAGCCCCCGTGGCCATTCTGGGGCCAACGTCCTGACTTTC	CASSPRGHSGANVLTF
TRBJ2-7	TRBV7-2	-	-	TGTGCCAGCAGCTTAGGAGCGGTGTACGAGCAGTACTTC	CASSLGAVYEQYF
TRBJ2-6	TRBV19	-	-	TGTGCCAGTAGTGGACAGCTGGCCAACGTCCTGACTTTC	CASSGQLANVLTF
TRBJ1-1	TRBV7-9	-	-	TGTGCCAGCAGCTGGGTCGGAGGGTCCACTGAAGCTTTCTTT	CASSWVGGSTEAFF
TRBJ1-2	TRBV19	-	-	TGTGCCAGTAGTATGGGCCTCGGCGGGGGCTACACCTTC	CASSMGLGGGYTF
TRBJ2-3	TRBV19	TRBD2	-	TGTGCCAGTAGTGTACTAGCGGGGGGTAGCACAGATACGCAGTATTTT	CASSVLAGGSTDTQYF
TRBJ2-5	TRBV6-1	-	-	TGTGCCAGCATTCCCGGTGCCCCCCAAGAGACCCAGTACTTC	CASIPGAPQETQYF
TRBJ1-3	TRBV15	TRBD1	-	TGTGCCACCAGCAGAGACAGGGGGTCTGGAAACACCATATATTTT	CATSRDRGSGNTIYF
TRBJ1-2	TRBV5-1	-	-	TGCGCCAGCAGCTTGGTTCTTTCGGACACCCGCTACACCTTC	CASSLVLSDTRYTF
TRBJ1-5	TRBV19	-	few	TGTGCCAGTACTGACTCAGAAAATCAGCCCCAGCATTTT	CASTDSENQPQHF
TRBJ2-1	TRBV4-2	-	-	TGTGCCAGCAGCCAAGATCTTTACTCCTACAATGAGCAGTTCTTC	CASSQDLYSYNEQFF
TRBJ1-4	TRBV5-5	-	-	TGTGCCAGCAGCTTGGAACCGGTAGAAAAACTGTTTTTT	CASSLEPVEKLFF
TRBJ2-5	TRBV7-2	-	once	TGTGCCAGCAGCTTAGGAATCAGGGTGCTTCTAGGGGAGACCCAGTACTTC	CASSLGIRVLLGETQYF
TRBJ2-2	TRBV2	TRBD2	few	TGTGCCAGCAGTCCCCTAACTAGCGGGGACATAACCGGGGAGCTGTTTTTT	CASSPLTSGDITGELFF
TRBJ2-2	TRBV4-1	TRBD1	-	TGCGCCAGCAGCCAGGAGACAGGGGACACCGGGGAGCTGTTTTTT	CASSQETGDTGELFF
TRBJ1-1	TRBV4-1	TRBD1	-	TGCGCCAGCAGCCCCTATGACAGGGGAGATGAAGCTTTCTTT	CASSPYDRGDEAFF
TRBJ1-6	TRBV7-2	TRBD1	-	TGTGCCAGCAGCCCGGGACAGGGGAGCTCACCCCTCCACTTT	CASSPGQGSSPLHF
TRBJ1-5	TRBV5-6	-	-	TGTGCCAGCAGCTTGTACGGGGGAGATAGCAATCAGCCCCAGCATTTT	CASSLYGGDSNQPQHF
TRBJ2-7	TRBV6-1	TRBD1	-	TGTGCCAGCAGTGGGGACAGGGCTTACGAGCAGTACTTC	CASSGDRAYEQYF
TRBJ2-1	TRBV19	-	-	TGTGCCAGCAAGGTGAGGTATGCTAGCGACAATGAGCAGTTCTTC	CASKVRYASDNEQFF
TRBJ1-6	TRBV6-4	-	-	TGTGCTAAACTTAGTTCGGCAGGGGTAAATTCACCCCTCCACTTT	CAKLSSAGVNSPLHF
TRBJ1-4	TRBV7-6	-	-	TGTGCCAGCAGCTTAGCTGGAGTTGTGGGTGAAAAACTGTTTTTT	CASSLAGVVGEKLFF
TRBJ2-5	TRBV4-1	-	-	TGCGCCAGCAGCCAAGATGGTCAGGGGATGGGCCAAGAGACCCAGTACTTC	CASSQDGQGMGQETQYF
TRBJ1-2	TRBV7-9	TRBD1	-	TGTGCCAGCAGCCCAGGCAGGGGGTCCGGCTACACCTTC	CASSPGRGSGYTF
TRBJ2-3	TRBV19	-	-	TGTGCCAGTAGAGGGGCGAGGGATACGCAGTATTTT	CASRGARDTQYF
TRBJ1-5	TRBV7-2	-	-	TGTGCCAGCAGCTTACAAAATGGCAATCAGCCCCAGCATTTT	CASSLQNGNQPQHF
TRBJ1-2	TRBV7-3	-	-	TGTGCCAGCAGCTTGGGCAGGGCGGACTATGGCTACACCTTC	CASSLGRADYGYTF
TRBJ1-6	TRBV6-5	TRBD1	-	TGTGCCAGCAGTTACTCACGGACAGGGCCTGATTCACCCCTCCACTTT	CASSYSRTGPDSPLHF
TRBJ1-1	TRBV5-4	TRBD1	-	TGTGCCAGCAGCTTGGGGACAGGGGGCTTGGGCACTGAAGCTTTCTTT	CASSLGTGGLGTEAFF
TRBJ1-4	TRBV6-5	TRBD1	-	TGTGCCAGCAGACCCCGGGACAGACACCATGAAAAACTGTTTTTT	CASRPRDRHHEKLFF
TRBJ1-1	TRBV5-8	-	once	TGTGCCAGCAGCTTGGGTATGAACACTGAAGCTTTCTTT	CASSLGMNTEAFF
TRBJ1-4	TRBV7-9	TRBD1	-	TGTGCCAGCAGCTTAATGGGGACAGTGACAGAAAAACTGTTTTTT	CASSLMGTVTEKLFF
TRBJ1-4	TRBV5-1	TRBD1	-	TGCGCCAGCAGCCCAGGGGACAGAGATAATGAAAAACTGTTTTTT	CASSPGDRDNEKLFF
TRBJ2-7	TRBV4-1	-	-	TGCGCCAGCAGCCCCCCCGGGGTGAACACCTACGAGCAGTACTTC	CASSPPGVNTYEQYF
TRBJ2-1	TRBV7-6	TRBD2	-	TGTGCCAGCAGCTCAGCCAGCGGGGCAATTTACAATGAGCAGTTCTTC	CASSSASGAIYNEQFF